These 6 T cell receptor beta chains came from one sample sequenced in a study of vaccination effects on CD4 cells after COVID-19. Within the ViraFEST assay, antigen-specific CD4+ T cells underwent expansion with viral peptide pools prior to sequencing. Following culture for 9 to 11 days, CD4+ T cells were isolated. It was between March and December 2020 that the person had a SARS-CoV-2 infection confirmed by PCR. No antigen has been identified for these receptors. Generated by immunoSEQ multiplex PCR, the TCRdb table keeps only in-frame clones and is missing some. The sample includes some 25,000 clones, 65% to 85% of them seen just once. Sequencing used CD4+ T cells from PBMCs cultured with SARS-CoV-2 spike peptides, obtained before COVID-19 vaccination. Every receptor here comes from a human donor who had a prior SARS-CoV-2 infection.

This clone appeared a few times. The chain combines TRBV5-4 with TRBJ2-7; D might be TRBD2 (5 bases). The V end lost 2 bases, the J end lost 5 bases, and 8 bases lay between the germline ends. Per germline, CDR1 SGHNT and CDR2 YYREEE (reference sequence). The CDR3 has 12 residues. The CDR3 sequence: CASSFGENEQYF. Here the CDR3 DNA reads TGTGCCAGCAGCTTCGGGGAAAACGAGCAGTACTTC. Combining the CDR3 with reference TRBV5-4 and TRBJ2-7 gives the whole variable domain ETGVTQSPTHLIKTRGQQVTLRCSSQSGHNTVSWYQQALGQGPQFIFQYYREEENGRGNFPPRFSGLQFPNYSSELNVNALELDDSALYLCASSFGENEQYFGPGTRLTVT.

This rearrangement joins TRBV28 to TRBJ1-3; the match to TRBD1 covers 7 bases. This CDR3 contains 16 residues. Germline V gene data show CDR1 as MDHEN and CDR2 as SYDVKM. Trimming took 7 bases from V and 0 from J; bases not matched to a gene: 9. CDR3 protein: CASTGGDSNSGNTIYF. The DNA of the CDR3 is TGTGCCAGCACCGGCGGGGACAGCAACTCTGGAAACACCATATATTTT.

This clone was seen more than once but under ten times. The chain carries TRBV2 and TRBJ1-6, with 7 bases fitting TRBD1. J lost 10 bases, V lost 7 bases, and 10 bases had no gene match. CDR1 SNHLY and CDR2 FYNNEI come from the germline V gene. The CDR3 has 14 amino acids. CDR3 in amino acids: CASIWNRGQSPLHF. CDR3 in DNA: TGTGCCAGCATTTGGAATAGGGGGCAATCACCCCTCCACTTT. Full variable domain (rest looked up from reference TRBV2 and TRBJ1-6): EPEVTQTPSHQVTQMGQEVILRCVPISNHLYFYWYRQILGQKVEFLVSFYNNEISEKSEIFDDQFSVERPDGSNFTLKIRSTKLEDSAMYFCASIWNRGQSPLHFGNGTRLTVT.

This clone is labeled large (0.1 to 1%). The chain is built from TRBV4-3 and TRBJ2-3, with D possibly matching TRBD2 (6 bases). This CDR3 has 16 amino acids. In germline, CDR1 is LGHNA, CDR2 YSLEER. V was shortened by 6 bases and J by 3 bases, with 19 bases between the two germline ends. CDR3 in amino acids: CASSFFGLAGTDTQYF. In nucleotides, the CDR3 is TGCGCCAGCAGTTTCTTCGGTCTGGCGGGAACAGATACGCAGTATTTT.

V and J are TRBV24-1 and TRBJ1-2; maybe TRBD1 (5 bases). The CDR3 contains 15 residues. CDR1 and CDR2 (germline): KGHDR, SFDVKD. Trimming cost V 4 bases and J 4 bases, with 15 bases left between them. The CDR3 DNA is TGTGCCACCAGTGAGTCGGGACGGACCAGCTATGGCTACACCTTC. Protein: CATSESGRTSYGYTF.

The sample holds one count of this clone. J is TRBJ2-7 and V is TRBV28; the match to TRBD2 covers 9 bases. V shed 5 bases and J 3 bases; nucleotides not matched to a gene: 8. In germline, CDR1 is MDHEN, CDR2 SYDVKM. This CDR3 has 15 amino acids. The CDR3 nucleotides are TGTGCCAGCAGTAGCAGCGGGGGGCTTTTCTACGAGCAGTACTTC. Translating gives CASSSSGGLFYEQYF. Using reference TRBV28 and TRBJ2-7 for the parts outside the CDR3, the full variable domain is DVKVTQSSRYLVKRTGEKVFLECVQDMDHENMFWYRQDPGLGLRLIYFSYDVKMKEKGDIPEGYSVSREKKERFSLILESASTNQTSMYLCASSSSGGLFYEQYFGPGTRLTVT.